Listed below are T cell receptor beta chains from one sample, sequenced in a study of blood T cell repertoires in COVID-19. Using immunoSEQ multiplex PCR, the repertoire was profiled, and TCRdb retains in-frame clones only, with some absent. The sample contains about 180,000 clones, around 83% of which appear only once. The sample comprised peripheral blood. The source is a woman aged 45-60 years with COVID-19, enrolled during active disease. Both conserved end residues are part of each CDR3. D genes are given only for firm matches. Clone size is given for some rows only: seen once, a few or many times, or a class if the clone is expanded.

>TRBJ2-1|TRBD2|.|TRBV9
CASSVGSGGRNEQFF
TGTGCCAGCAGCGTAGGTAGCGGGGGTCGGAATGAGCAGTTCTTC
>TRBJ2-1|.|once|TRBV5-4
CASSLPAYNEQFF
TGTGCCAGCAGCTTGCCAGCCTACAATGAGCAGTTCTTC
>TRBJ2-1|.|.|TRBV12-3/TRBV12-4
CASSLRGNEQFF
TGTGCCAGCAGTTTGAGAGGGAATGAGCAGTTCTTC
>TRBJ2-7|.|.|TRBV6-6
CASSYETLTEQYF
TGTGCCAGCAGTTACGAGACATTGACCGAGCAGTACTTC
>TRBJ2-1|.|.|TRBV12-1
CASSFAIPGSRDYNEQFF
TGTGCCAGCAGCTTTGCAATACCTGGGTCTCGGGATTACAATGAGCAGTTCTTC
>TRBJ2-2|.|.|TRBV7-3
CASSSDWTTSNTGELFF
TGTGCCAGCAGCTCCGACTGGACAACCTCGAACACCGGGGAGCTGTTTTTT
>TRBJ2-1|TRBD2|.|TRBV28
CASSLLGLTRYNEQFF
TGTGCCAGCAGTTTATTGGGACTAACCCGATACAATGAGCAGTTCTTC
>TRBJ1-2|.|once|TRBV10-3
CAISTPAATNYGYTF
TGTGCCATCAGTACTCCGGCAGCGACTAACTATGGCTACACCTTC
>TRBJ1-5|.|once|TRBV7-2
CASSPRRGSNQPQHF
TGTGCCAGCAGCCCCCGGAGAGGTAGCAATCAGCCCCAGCATTTT
>TRBJ1-2|TRBD1|.|TRBV7-2
CASSYYRGLDYGYTF
TGTGCCAGCAGCTACTACAGGGGGCTCGACTATGGCTACACCTTC
>TRBJ2-3|TRBD1|.|TRBV9
CASSRRTGGSTDTQYF
TGTGCCAGCAGCAGACGAACAGGGGGCAGCACAGATACGCAGTATTTT
>TRBJ2-3|TRBD2|.|TRBV7-9
CASSLGSGDTDTQYF
TGTGCCAGCAGCTTAGGGAGCGGGGATACAGATACGCAGTATTTT
>TRBJ2-7|TRBD1|.|TRBV7-9
CASSAHGTGAYEQYF
TGTGCCAGCAGCGCGCACGGGACAGGGGCCTACGAGCAGTACTTC
>TRBJ1-1|.|once|TRBV10-2
CASSEERQGAFF
TGCGCCAGCAGTGAGGAGAGGCAGGGAGCTTTCTTT
>TRBJ1-2|.|.|TRBV5-1
CASSLGGTKNYGYTF
TGCGCCAGCAGCTTGGGAGGGACAAAAAACTATGGCTACACCTTC
>TRBJ1-4|.|.|TRBV6-5
CASSTDVTNEKLFF
TGTGCCAGCAGCACAGATGTAACTAATGAAAAACTGTTTTTT
>TRBJ2-6|.|.|TRBV5-1
CASSLAEGLSGANVLTF
TGCGCCAGCAGCTTGGCGGAGGGGTTGTCCGGGGCCAACGTCCTGACTTTC
>TRBJ2-7|.|once|TRBV6-5
CASSYSGRSSYEQYF
TGTGCCAGCAGTTACTCGGGCCGCAGCTCCTACGAGCAGTACTTC
>TRBJ1-3|.|.|TRBV7-7
CASSLEANGGAGNTIYF
TGTGCCAGCAGCTTAGAGGCGAATGGCGGGGCTGGAAACACCATATATTTT
>TRBJ1-3|TRBD1|.|TRBV15
CATSRGTTGGRNTIYF
TGTGCCACCAGCAGAGGGACGACAGGGGGCCGAAACACCATATATTTT
>TRBJ2-3|.|.|TRBV27
CASTNTDTQYF
TGTGCCAGCACCAACACAGATACGCAGTATTTT
>TRBJ2-1|TRBD2|.|TRBV11-3
CASSLGPLAGVFDNEQFF
TGTGCCAGCAGCCTCGGGCCACTAGCGGGGGTTTTCGACAATGAGCAGTTCTTC
>TRBJ2-5|.|.|TRBV6-4
CASSAFLGETQYF
TGTGCCAGCAGTGCTTTCCTAGGAGAGACCCAGTACTTC
>TRBJ2-7|TRBD1|many|TRBV23-1
CASIGQGGSYEQYF
TGCGCCAGCATCGGACAGGGGGGCTCCTACGAGCAGTACTTC
>TRBJ1-1|.|.|TRBV7-6
CASSRTDSNTEAFF
TGTGCCAGCAGCCGGACAGATTCAAACACTGAAGCTTTCTTT
>TRBJ1-2|.|few|TRBV7-3
CASSARVARDGYTF
TGTGCCAGCAGCGCCCGGGTAGCGCGTGATGGCTACACCTTC
>TRBJ2-2|.|.|TRBV28
CASTDTGQFNTGELFF
TGTGCCAGCACCGACACAGGACAGTTTAACACCGGGGAGCTGTTTTTT
>TRBJ1-6|.|once|TRBV18
CASSSRSEYNSPLHF
TGTGCCAGCTCATCCCGGTCCGAGTATAATTCACCCCTCCACTTT
>TRBJ2-3|.|.|TRBV7-9
CASSYGQNTQYF
TGTGCCAGCAGCTATGGGCAGAATACGCAGTATTTT
>TRBJ1-6|.|few|TRBV3-1/TRBV3-2
CASRTKSGNSPLHF
TGTGCCAGCAGGACGAAATCGGGGAATTCACCCCTCCACTTT
>TRBJ2-7|.|.|TRBV28
CASRGGQLDGAYEQYF
TGTGCCAGCAGGGGCGGGCAACTCGATGGGGCCTACGAGCAGTACTTC
>TRBJ1-1|.|.|TRBV6-4
CASSDSGVAFF
TGTGCCAGCAGTGACTCCGGAGTAGCTTTCTTT
>TRBJ2-7|.|.|TRBV6-2/TRBV6-3
CASSYLADSYEQYF
TGTGCCAGCAGTTACTTGGCAGATTCCTACGAGCAGTACTTC
>TRBJ1-2|.|.|TRBV3-1/TRBV3-2
CASSHSGESLYGYTF
TGTGCCAGCAGCCACTCGGGAGAATCTCTCTATGGCTACACCTTC
>TRBJ1-5|.|.|TRBV6-5
CASTESPQPQHF
TGTGCCAGCACGGAGAGTCCTCAGCCCCAGCATTTT
>TRBJ1-5|TRBD1|.|TRBV3-1/TRBV3-2
CASSPGTDNQPQHF
TGTGCCAGCAGCCCAGGGACAGACAATCAGCCCCAGCATTTT
>TRBJ2-7|.|.|TRBV3-1/TRBV3-2
CASSRGVNEQYF
TGTGCCAGCAGCCGCGGGGTAAACGAGCAGTACTTC
>TRBJ2-5|.|.|TRBV28
CASSLSVQETQYF
TGTGCCAGCAGTTTATCGGTTCAAGAGACCCAGTACTTC
>TRBJ2-2|TRBD1|.|TRBV29-1
CSAGTATGELFF
TGCAGCGCCGGGACAGCTACCGGGGAGCTGTTTTTT
>TRBJ2-1|.|.|TRBV4-3
CASSQDQQVHNEQFF
TGCGCCAGCAGCCAAGATCAGCAGGTACATAATGAGCAGTTCTTC
>TRBJ2-7|TRBD1|.|TRBV3-1/TRBV3-2
CASSRTGYEQYF
TGTGCCAGCAGCCGGACAGGCTACGAGCAGTACTTC
>TRBJ2-3|TRBD1|.|TRBV20-1
CSASPGTGRVSDTQYF
TGCAGTGCTAGTCCCGGGACAGGGAGGGTCTCAGATACGCAGTATTTT
>TRBJ2-1|TRBD2|.|TRBV5-1
CASSLGLAGPPNNEQFF
TGCGCCAGCAGCTTGGGACTAGCGGGCCCACCAAACAATGAGCAGTTCTTC
>TRBJ1-5|TRBD1|.|TRBV7-2
CASSSQGGRNQPQHF
TGTGCCAGCAGCTCACAGGGGGGTCGTAATCAGCCCCAGCATTTT
>TRBJ1-5|TRBD1|.|TRBV5-8
CASSLNRGSNQPQHF
TGTGCCAGCAGCTTAAACAGGGGATCCAATCAGCCCCAGCATTTT
>TRBJ2-1|TRBD2|.|TRBV9
CASSAGLAGGLNEQFF
TGTGCCAGCAGCGCGGGACTAGCGGGGGGCCTCAATGAGCAGTTCTTC
>TRBJ1-1|.|few|TRBV18
CASSSGAVNTEAFF
TGTGCCAGCTCGTCGGGAGCGGTGAACACTGAAGCTTTCTTT
>TRBJ1-2|.|once|TRBV5-1
CASSARMSDGYTF
TGCGCCAGCAGCGCCAGGATGTCGGATGGCTACACCTTC
>TRBJ2-3|.|.|TRBV15
CATSRDYGTDTQYF
TGTGCCACCAGCAGAGATTATGGCACAGATACGCAGTATTTT
>TRBJ1-2|TRBD1|.|TRBV2
CASSASEPGGGYGYTF
TGTGCCAGCAGTGCGTCTGAGCCAGGGGGTGGCTATGGCTACACCTTC
>TRBJ2-5|.|.|TRBV2
CASRIYREQETQYF
TGTGCCAGCAGAATATACAGGGAACAAGAGACCCAGTACTTC